This T cell receptor beta chain is drawn from a study of cytomegalovirus exposure and HLA in healthy donors. Regarding the study as a whole: Reportedly, TCR beta sequences accurately predicted HLA-A and HLA-B alleles in most subjects. In a later analysis, CMV-associated beta chains were mostly HLA-associated, it appeared.

In this sample, this clone turned up a few times. Its cognate antigen is unknown. It was with 60 Vbeta and 13 Jbeta primers that the PCR ran. TCRdb keeps only in-frame clones here, not all; method: immunoSEQ multiplex PCR. This table holds under 150,000 clones, 8.5% to 10% found once. Germline V CDR1 and CDR2: SEHNR, FQNEAQ (reference sequence). This CDR3 spans 16 amino acids. Trimming removed 5 bases from V and 2 bases from J; junction bases left unmatched: 10. This chain uses TRBV7-9 with TRBJ2-7, with 9 bases fitting TRBD1. This clonotype originated in a man in his thirties or forties in good health and CMV-seronegative. The sequencing sample was made of PBMCs. The CDR3 DNA follows: TGTGCCAGCAGCATGGTCCCGGGACAGGGTACCTACGAGCAGTACTTC. Its translation: CASSMVPGQGTYEQYF.